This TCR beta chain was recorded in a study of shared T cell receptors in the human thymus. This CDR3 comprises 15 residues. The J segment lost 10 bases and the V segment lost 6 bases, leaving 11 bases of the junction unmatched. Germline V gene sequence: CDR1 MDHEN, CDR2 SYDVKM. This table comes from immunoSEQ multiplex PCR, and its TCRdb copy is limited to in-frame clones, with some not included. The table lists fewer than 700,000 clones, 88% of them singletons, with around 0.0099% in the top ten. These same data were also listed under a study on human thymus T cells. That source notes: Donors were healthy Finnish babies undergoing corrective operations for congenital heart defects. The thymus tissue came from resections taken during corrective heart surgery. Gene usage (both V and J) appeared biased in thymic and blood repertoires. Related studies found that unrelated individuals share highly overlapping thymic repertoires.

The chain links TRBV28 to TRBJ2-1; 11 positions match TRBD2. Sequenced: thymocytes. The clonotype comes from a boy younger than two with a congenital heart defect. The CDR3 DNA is TGTGCCAGCAGCCACCGGGGACTAGCGGTGGGGGAGCAGTTCTTC. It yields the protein CASSHRGLAVGEQFF. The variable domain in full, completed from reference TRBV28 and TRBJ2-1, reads DVKVTQSSRYLVKRTGEKVFLECVQDMDHENMFWYRQDPGLGLRLIYFSYDVKMKEKGDIPEGYSVSREKKERFSLILESASTNQTSMYLCASSHRGLAVGEQFFGPGTRLTVL.